A single sample gave rise to the 29 T cell receptor beta chains below, sequenced in a study of post-analysis software for immune sequencing data (dated by TCRdb to the mid-2010s). These receptors' antigens are unknown. Results the study describes overall, beyond this receptor: Patients showed significantly higher frequencies than controls for a handful of TRBV segments, among them TRBV5-6, TRBV5-1 and TRBV20-1.

Library prep was done by PCR. The instrument was an Illumina HiSeq 2500. To reduce PCR and sequencing biases, unique molecular identifiers were built into the TCR beta cDNA libraries. TCRdb reworked the public reads: Q25 trimming with fastp, MiXCR clone assembly, productive beta chains retained. Records with the same CDR3 protein are collapsed into one entry carrying the most frequent genes and DNA. This sample holds about 540,000 distinct CDR3 sequences; 30% to 40% were observed only once. The ten largest account for approximately 6% of the sample. Sequencing used blood. Source of these receptors: a girl aged 2-17 years with multiple sclerosis.

This clonotype occurred a few times. The chain uses TRBV10-3 and TRBJ1-3, with no clear D. Trimming took 8 bases from V and 15 from J, leaving 20 bases between them. Germline V gives CDR1 ENHRY, CDR2 SYGVKD. The CDR3 loop spans 12 amino acids. The CDR3 DNA is TGTGCCATCGGATCCCTTTCGGAGCGCGGATATTTT. Translating gives CAIGSLSERGYF.

The gene calls are TRBV2 and TRBJ1-1; the D is unclear. V dropped 4 bases and J dropped 3 bases, with 12 bases sitting between them. CDR1 and CDR2 (germline): SNHLY, FYNNEI. This CDR3 is 14 amino acids long. CDR3 region: CASSVPVLDTEAFF. The CDR3 DNA sequence: TGTGCCAGCAGTGTTCCCGTTTTAGACACTGAAGCTTTCTTT.

This clonotype was detected a few times. This chain connects TRBV24-1 to TRBJ2-1; 7 bases agree with TRBD1. Losses at the gene ends were 3 bases for V and 5 bases for J; bases not matched to a gene: 6. The germline CDR1 and CDR2 sequences are KGHDR and SFDVKD. The CDR3 length is 15 residues. CDR3 coding DNA: TGTGCCACCAGTGATCCGGGACAGACCGACAATGAGCAGTTCTTC. Translation: CATSDPGQTDNEQFF.

CDR3 protein: CASSPNSGTSYEQYF. The CDR3 coding sequence is TGTGCCAGCAGCCCTAATAGTGGGACGTCCTACGAGCAGTACTTC. J is TRBJ2-7 and V is TRBV11-1, with D perhaps being TRBD1 or TRBD2 (5 bases each). The V and J ends lost 5 bases and 1 base respectively, with 15 bases between them. Germline assignment: CDR1 SGHAT and CDR2 FQDESV (reference sequence). CDR3 length equals 15 residues.

This clonotype was found many times. This chain uses TRBV11-2 with TRBJ2-4; D remains ambiguous. From germline, CDR1 is SGHAT and CDR2 FQNNGV. The CDR3 sequence is 15 residues long. V lost 1 base and J lost 0, with 7 bases in between. The CDR3 DNA reads as TGTGCCAGCAGCTTAGGCCAGACAGCCAAAAACATTCAGTACTTC. Translated: CASSLGQTAKNIQYF.

The genes are TRBV20-1 and TRBJ1-4, with TRBD1 matching 10 bases. CDR3 length: 14 residues. The germline gives CDR1 DFQATT, CDR2 SNEGSKA (reference sequence). The V segment lost 3 bases and the J segment 8 bases; nucleotides outside the gene matches: 6. The CDR3 DNA reads as TGCAGTGCTAGGGACAGGGGGGGAAGGGAAAAACTGTTTTTT. Residues: CSARDRGGREKLFF.

This clonotype was counted only a few times. V gene TRBV20-1 combines with J gene TRBJ2-1; TRBD2 matches at 8 bases. After removal of 6 bases from V and 6 bases from J, the junction contained 13 bases not matched to a gene. The CDR3 is made up of 15 amino acids. Germline V gene lookup returns CDR1 DFQATT and CDR2 SNEGSKA (reference sequence). This chain's CDR3 is CSAERPGGYTNEQFF. CDR3 in DNA: TGCAGTGCGGAGAGGCCGGGGGGGTATACCAATGAGCAGTTCTTC.

The CDR3 coding sequence is TGTGCCAGCAGCCAAGGATGGTTATATAACCCCGTCTATGGCTACACCTTC. Protein: CASSQGWLYNPVYGYTF. The chain carries TRBV3-1 and TRBJ1-2; no reliable D call. This CDR3 spans 17 amino acids. The germline V gene encodes CDR1 LGHDT and CDR2 YNNKEL (reference sequence). V was trimmed by 1 base and J by 4 bases, leaving 19 bases between them.

This clonotype was recorded a few times. The chain is built from TRBV7-3 and TRBJ1-1, with D unclear. Per germline, CDR1 SGHTA and CDR2 FQGTGA. The CDR3 has 15 amino acids. The V and J ends lost 5 bases and 0 bases respectively, with 13 bases between them. CDR3 in DNA: TGTGCCAGCAGCCAAACCCGGACGGTGAACACTGAAGCTTTCTTT. It is translated as CASSQTRTVNTEAFF.

This clonotype appeared a few times. This chain uses TRBV5-5 with TRBJ2-1; TRBD2 aligns across 10 bases. There are 16 residues in the CDR3. The V gene's germline CDR1 is SGHKS and CDR2 YYEKEE (reference sequence). With V trimmed by 4 bases and J by 1 base, 5 bases remained unmatched. The CDR3: CASSPLTSGSYNEQFF. For the CDR3, the DNA is TGTGCCAGCAGCCCCCTGACTAGCGGGTCCTACAATGAGCAGTTCTTC.

A note on this clonotype: Possible read error: a much larger clone is one base away. V gene TRBV4-2 combines with J gene TRBJ1-4; maybe TRBD1 (5 bases). The CDR3 has 15 amino acids. Looked up from germline, CDR1 is LGHNA and CDR2 is YNFKEQ. The CDR3 spells CASNQNVGAGEKLFF. CDR3 sequence (DNA): TGTGCCAGCAACCAAAACGTAGGGGCGGGTGAAAAACTGTTTTTT.

The chain couples TRBV4-1 to TRBJ1-2; 7 bases align to TRBD1. The CDR3 consists of 13 residues. V trimming: 7 bases; J trimming: 6 bases; junction bases outside the gene matches: 8. Germline lookup yields CDR1 MGHRA and CDR2 YSYEKL. Written as DNA, the CDR3 is TGCGCCAGCACTCTGACAGGGCCTCATGGCTACACCTTC. Translation gives CASTLTGPHGYTF.

CDR3 sequence (DNA): TGTGCCAGCAGTTTTTTCAGGAACACTGAAGCTTTCTTT. This codes for CASSFFRNTEAFF. V gene TRBV28 combines with J gene TRBJ1-1; D remains unclear. The ends were cut back, 3 bases at V and 1 base at J, with 6 bases in the middle. The CDR3 is 13 amino acids. Germline V lookup: CDR1 MDHEN, CDR2 SYDVKM.

The chain employs TRBV12-3 or TRBV12-4 and TRBJ2-5; D possibly corresponds to TRBD2 (6 bases). The ends were cut back, 1 base at V and 5 bases at J, with 17 bases in the middle. There are 16 residues in the CDR3. The CDR3 nucleotides are TGTGCCAGCAGTTTAGACAGCCCAATCCGGGGGGAGACCCAGTACTTC. It codes for CASSLDSPIRGETQYF.

This clonotype was found a few times. The gene calls are TRBV5-1 and TRBJ1-4, with D possibly matching TRBD1 (5 bases). Germline CDR1 is SGHRS and CDR2 is YFSETQ. This CDR3 comprises 17 residues. The V gene lost 3 bases and the J gene lost 0 bases, with 15 bases spanning the gap. CDR3 in amino acids: CASSYDSPIATNEKLFF. The CDR3 DNA is TGCGCCAGCAGCTACGACAGCCCGATTGCAACTAATGAAAAACTGTTTTTT.

CDR3 in amino acids: CASSAIAGGWSNEQFF. CDR3 DNA sequence: TGTGCCAGCAGCGCTATAGCGGGGGGGTGGTCAAATGAGCAGTTCTTC. The gene calls are TRBV7-3 and TRBJ2-1; TRBD2 matches 11 bases. CDR3 size: 16 residues. Germline CDR1 and CDR2: SGHTA and FQGTGA. V was pared by 5 bases and J by 7 bases, with 10 bases of the junction left unmatched.

The genes are TRBV6-6 and TRBJ1-5, with D maybe TRBD1 (5 bases). CDR1 is MNHNY, CDR2 SVGAGI, per germline (reference sequence). The CDR3 spans 16 residues. V shed 2 bases and J shed 1 base, with 12 bases lying between them. CDR3 DNA sequence: TGTGCCAGCAGTTACAGAGAACGGGGGAGCAATCAGCCCCAGCATTTT. As protein: CASSYRERGSNQPQHF.

The chain has TRBV6-1 and TRBJ2-7; TRBD1 aligns across 7 bases. Germline values: CDR1 MNHNS, CDR2 SASEGT. This CDR3 contains 13 residues. Germline trimming cut 2 bases from V and 6 bases from J; bases unmatched to any gene: 4. The CDR3 region is CASSERGGSEQYF. CDR3 nucleotides: TGTGCCAGCAGTGAAAGAGGGGGCTCCGAGCAGTACTTC.

This clonotype has just a few counts. The chain uses TRBV9 and TRBJ2-7; possibly TRBD1 for D (7 bases). V was cut by 4 bases and J by 6 bases, with 26 bases left in between. The V gene's germline CDR1 is SGDLS and CDR2 YYNGEE. This CDR3 spans 17 amino acids. The CDR3 bases are TGTGCCAGCAGCCCCGAGGGCGGGACAGCGGACGCTCGCGAGCAGTACTTC. This encodes CASSPEGGTADAREQYF.

For the CDR3, the DNA is TGCAGTGCTAGAGCGGGACTAGCGGGGGGGCGGGAGCAGTTCTTC. This encodes CSARAGLAGGREQFF. The chain couples TRBV20-1 to TRBJ2-1; 16 nucleotides agree with TRBD2. V lost 1 base, J lost 10 bases, and 4 bases stayed unmatched. CDR1 DFQATT and CDR2 SNEGSKA come from the germline V gene (reference sequence). The CDR3 totals 15 residues.

V usage is TRBV29-1 and J usage is TRBJ1-1, with TRBD1 matching 10 bases. The ends lost 7 bases at V and 1 base at J; junction bases unmatched: 15. The germline V gene encodes CDR1 SQVTM and CDR2 ANQGSEA. The CDR3 totals 17 residues. The CDR3: CSANRDRGWLGNTEAFF. DNA for the CDR3: TGCAGCGCAAACCGGGACAGGGGTTGGTTAGGGAACACTGAAGCTTTCTTT.

The chain recombines TRBV5-1 with TRBJ1-4; 8 positions match TRBD1. This CDR3 comprises 14 residues. V trimming: 4 bases; J trimming: 10 bases; junction bases outside the gene matches: 9. Germline CDR1 and CDR2: SGHRS and YFSETQ. CDR3 sequence (DNA): TGCGCCAGCAGCCCGGACAGGGCCAGGGGAAAACTGTTTTTT. This codes for CASSPDRARGKLFF. The full variable domain, completed using reference TRBV5-1 and TRBJ1-4, is KAGVTQTPRYLIKTRGQQVTLSCSPISGHRSVSWYQQTPGQGLQFLFEYFSETQRNKGNFPGRFSGRQFSNSRSEMNVSTLELGDSALYLCASSPDRARGKLFFGSGTQLSVL.

The chain has TRBV6-5 and TRBJ2-5; D is undetermined. Between the trimmed V and J ends, which lost 6 bases and 11 bases, there was a span of 25 bases. The germline V gene encodes CDR1 MNHEY and CDR2 SVGAGI. This CDR3 is 15 amino acids long. CDR3 in DNA: TGTGCCAGCAGCCCGACGAGCGATCTTGGGAATGAGCAGTACTTC. This sequence encodes CASSPTSDLGNEQYF.

The table lists this clonotype with a few counts. The chain combines TRBV6-5 with TRBJ2-1, with D perhaps matching TRBD2 (7 bases). CDR3 size: 16 residues. Germline lookup yields CDR1 MNHEY and CDR2 SVGAGI. The V end was cut by 0 bases, the J end by 3 bases, with 12 bases between. The CDR3: CASSYSGAGDYNEQFF. The CDR3, as DNA: TGTGCCAGCAGTTACTCGGGGGCGGGGGACTACAATGAGCAGTTCTTC.

V and J are TRBV7-9 and TRBJ2-5, with a weak D call TRBD2 (5 bases). V lost 3 bases and J 0 bases, leaving 8 bases between the germline ends. The germline V gene encodes CDR1 SEHNR and CDR2 FQNEAQ (reference sequence). This CDR3 is built from 14 residues. This CDR3 reads CASSFEGYQETQYF. The CDR3 DNA sequence: TGTGCCAGCAGCTTTGAGGGCTACCAAGAGACCCAGTACTTC.

This chain uses TRBV20-1 with TRBJ1-5; no clear D. Trimming took off 2 bases at V and 1 base at J, with 9 bases between the two ends. The CDR3 totals 14 residues. Germline V gives CDR1 DFQATT, CDR2 SNEGSKA (reference sequence). CDR3 bases: TGCAGTGCTAGATCACCGACAAGCAATCAGCCCCAGCATTTT. Amino acids: CSARSPTSNQPQHF.

This clonotype was picked up a small number of times. The chain combines TRBV28 with TRBJ1-2; D may be TRBD1 (5 bases). Germline lookup yields CDR1 MDHEN and CDR2 SYDVKM. The CDR3 runs 15 residues. Trimming removed 6 bases from V and 7 bases from J, with 21 bases in between. CDR3 region: CASSPSGGARSGYTF. CDR3 in DNA: TGTGCCAGCAGCCCTAGTGGTGGGGCGAGAAGTGGCTACACCTTC.

This clonotype occurred a few times. The rearrangement joins TRBV4-2 to TRBJ1-1; D not resolved. Germline V gives CDR1 LGHNA, CDR2 YNFKEQ. This CDR3 region has 15 residues. The V gene lost 4 bases and the J gene lost 0 bases, with 12 bases spanning the gap. Here the CDR3 reads CASSPRATLNTEAFF. DNA for the CDR3: TGTGCCAGCAGCCCCCGAGCGACGTTGAACACTGAAGCTTTCTTT.

The chain carries TRBV7-2 and TRBJ2-1, with 8 bases identical to TRBD2. V lost 5 bases and J lost 2; bases outside the gene matches: 17. This CDR3 spans 19 amino acids. Germline lookup yields CDR1 SGHTA and CDR2 FQGNSA. CDR3 in DNA: TGTGCCAGCAGCCACGTGATTGGAGCGGGGGCTTGGCCCTACAATGAGCAGTTCTTC. It is translated as CASSHVIGAGAWPYNEQFF.